This T cell receptor (beta chain) was sequenced in a study of T-cell memory formation after mild COVID-19. Study summary: TCR clusters were largely donor specific.

The 5'RACE method, run with constant-segment primers, produced TCR alpha and TCR beta cDNA libraries (carrying sample barcodes and UMIs). One entry per CDR3 protein, called by TCRdb with MiXCR from the 5' RACE reads. The sample records some 440,000 distinct CDR3 sequences, approximately 23% being singletons. General observations from the study: Some clones that responded turned up in pre-infection memory, which suggests that cross-reactive memory joined in. Later expanders leaned toward CD4+, whereas clones contracting from day 15 to 85 were balanced CD4/CD8.

The CDR3 is made up of 15 amino acids. Unmatched junction bases numbered 10, after V lost 3 bases and J lost 9 bases. CDR1 is KGHSH and CDR2 is LQKENI in the germline V gene. A note on this clonotype: Its specificity is unknown.

The sequencing input was PBMCs or a T cell subset sorted from them (not recorded which). This TCR derives from an adult woman who had mild COVID-19 (a few samples of this study predate the infection). Cell type and time point are not known. The chain is built from TRBV18 and TRBJ2-1; 8 positions match TRBD1. The CDR3 loop is CASSPGTGSGSEQFF. Written as DNA, the CDR3 is TGTGCCAGCTCACCCGGGACAGGAAGTGGGAGTGAGCAGTTCTTC.